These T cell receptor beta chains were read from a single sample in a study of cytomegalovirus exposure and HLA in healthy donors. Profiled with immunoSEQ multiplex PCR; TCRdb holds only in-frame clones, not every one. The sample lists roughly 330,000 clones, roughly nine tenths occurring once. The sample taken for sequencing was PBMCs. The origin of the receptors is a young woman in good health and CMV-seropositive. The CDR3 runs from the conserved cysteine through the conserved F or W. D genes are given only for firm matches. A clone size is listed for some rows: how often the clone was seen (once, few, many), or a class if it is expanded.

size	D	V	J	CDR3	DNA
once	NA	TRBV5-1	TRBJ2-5	CASSLGAAGKPYQETQYF	TGCGCCAGCAGCCTGGGGGCAGCGGGAAAACCGTACCAAGAGACCCAGTACTTC
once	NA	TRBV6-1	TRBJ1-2	CASSEGGGQNYGYTF	TGTGCCAGCAGTGAGGGTGGGGGGCAAAACTATGGCTACACCTTC
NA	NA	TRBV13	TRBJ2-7	CASRPAGESYEQYF	TGTGCCAGCCGCCCAGCCGGGGAATCCTACGAGCAGTACTTC
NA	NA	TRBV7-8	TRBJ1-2	CASSSLGDRYGYTF	TGTGCCAGCAGCTCCCTAGGGGATCGCTATGGCTACACCTTC
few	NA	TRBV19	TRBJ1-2	CASSTRSFGYTF	TGTGCCAGTAGTACGAGGAGTTTCGGCTACACCTTC
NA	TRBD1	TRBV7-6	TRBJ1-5	CASSLVSRGTASNQPQHF	TGTGCCAGCAGCTTAGTTTCTCGAGGGACAGCTAGCAATCAGCCCCAGCATTTT
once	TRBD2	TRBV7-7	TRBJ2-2	CASSLVAGVGTGELFF	TGTGCCAGCAGCTTAGTAGCGGGGGTCGGGACCGGGGAGCTGTTTTTT
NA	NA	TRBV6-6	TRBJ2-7	CASSYAGHTSYEQYF	TGTGCCAGCAGTTACGCCGGGCACACCTCCTACGAGCAGTACTTC
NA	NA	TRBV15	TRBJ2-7	CATSRVSGGLKNEQYF	TGTGCCACCAGCAGAGTTAGTGGGGGGTTAAAGAACGAGCAGTACTTC
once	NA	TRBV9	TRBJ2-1	CASSKSGSSYNEQFF	TGTGCCAGCAGCAAATCAGGGAGCTCCTACAATGAGCAGTTCTTC
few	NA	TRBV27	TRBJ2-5	CASRPRGGRQETQYF	TGTGCCAGCAGACCCCGAGGGGGGCGCCAAGAGACCCAGTACTTC
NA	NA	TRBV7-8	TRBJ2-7	CASSTGQSYEQYF	TGTGCCAGCAGCACTGGACAGTCCTACGAGCAGTACTTC
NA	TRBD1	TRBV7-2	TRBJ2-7	CASSLASTGAYEQYF	TGTGCCAGCAGCTTAGCTTCTACAGGGGCCTACGAGCAGTACTTC
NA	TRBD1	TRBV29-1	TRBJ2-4	CSVGGPGQGLNIQYF	TGCAGCGTTGGGGGTCCGGGACAGGGCTTGAACATTCAGTACTTC
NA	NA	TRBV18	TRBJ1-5	CASSPTGRSSNQPQHF	TGTGCCAGCTCACCCACCGGACGTAGTAGCAATCAGCCCCAGCATTTT
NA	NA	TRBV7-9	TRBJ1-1	CASSFGPGDTEAFF	TGTGCCAGCAGCTTTGGTCCGGGGGACACTGAAGCTTTCTTT
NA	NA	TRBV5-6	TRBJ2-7	CASSLGGAPYEQYF	TGTGCCAGCAGCTTGGGCGGGGCCCCCTACGAGCAGTACTTC
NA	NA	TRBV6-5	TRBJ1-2	CASHRGGRANYGYTF	TGTGCCAGTCACCGGGGAGGAAGGGCTAACTATGGCTACACCTTC
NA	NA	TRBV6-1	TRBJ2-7	CASATGRGGYEQYF	TGTGCCAGCGCGACGGGCAGGGGTGGCTACGAGCAGTACTTC
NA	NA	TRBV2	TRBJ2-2	CATRTGELFF	TGTGCCACTCGGACTGGGGAGCTGTTTTTT
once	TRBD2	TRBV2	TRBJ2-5	CASVSTGGPGETQYF	TGTGCCAGCGTTTCAACGGGAGGGCCCGGAGAGACCCAGTACTTC
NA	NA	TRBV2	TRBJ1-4	CATGRMNEKLFF	TGTGCCACCGGGAGAATGAATGAAAAACTGTTTTTT
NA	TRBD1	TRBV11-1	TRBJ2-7	CASSLARTGSYEQYF	TGTGCCAGCAGCTTAGCCCGGACAGGGTCCTACGAGCAGTACTTC
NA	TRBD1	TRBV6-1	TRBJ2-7	CASSPPGRGSQWF	TGTGCCAGCAGCCCTCCGGGCAGGGGGAGTCAGTGGTTC
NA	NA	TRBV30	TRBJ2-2	CAWQQAVRSGELFF	TGTGCCTGGCAACAGGCAGTGCGGTCCGGGGAGCTGTTTTTT
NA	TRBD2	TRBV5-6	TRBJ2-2	CASSPGLAGDLAGELFF	TGTGCCAGCAGCCCGGGACTAGCGGGAGATCTGGCCGGGGAGCTGTTTTTT
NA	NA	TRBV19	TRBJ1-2	CASSSVKGDTYYGYTF	TGTGCCAGTAGCTCAGTAAAGGGGGACACTTACTATGGCTACACCTTC
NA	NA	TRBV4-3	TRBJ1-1	CASSQQESPNTEAFF	TGCGCCAGCAGCCAACAAGAGTCACCGAACACTGAAGCTTTCTTT
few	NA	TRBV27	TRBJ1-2	CASSLGAHYGYTF	TGTGCCAGCAGTTTGGGGGCCCACTATGGCTACACCTTC
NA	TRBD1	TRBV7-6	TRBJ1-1	CASSLVGGTGGTEAFF	TGTGCCAGCAGCTTAGTTGGCGGGACAGGGGGCACTGAAGCTTTCTTT
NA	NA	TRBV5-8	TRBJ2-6	CASSLELGSQGLPGANVLTF	TGTGCCAGCAGCTTGGAACTCGGTTCACAGGGTTTACCTGGGGCCAACGTCCTGACTTTC
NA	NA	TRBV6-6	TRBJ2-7	CASSYPQGSSYEQYF	TGTGCCAGCAGTTACCCCCAGGGGAGCTCCTACGAGCAGTACTTC
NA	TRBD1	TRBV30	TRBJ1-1	CAWRTGYTEAFF	TGTGCCTGGAGGACAGGGTACACTGAAGCTTTCTTT
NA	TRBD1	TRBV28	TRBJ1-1	CASRPRDRQTREAFF	TGTGCCAGCAGACCGAGGGACAGACAAACAAGAGAAGCTTTCTTT
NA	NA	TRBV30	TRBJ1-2	CAWSVGHINYGYTF	TGTGCCTGGAGTGTAGGCCACATCAACTATGGCTACACCTTC
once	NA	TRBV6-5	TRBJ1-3	CASSNLDTSGNTIYF	TGTGCCAGCAGTAATCTCGACACCTCTGGAAACACCATATATTTT
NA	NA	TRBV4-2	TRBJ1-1	CASSQFVEGNTEAFF	TGTGCCAGCAGCCAATTCGTAGAGGGGAACACTGAAGCTTTCTTT
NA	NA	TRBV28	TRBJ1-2	CASSPTARSYYGYTF	TGTGCCAGCAGTCCCACCGCCAGGTCTTACTATGGCTACACCTTC
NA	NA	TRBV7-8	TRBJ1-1	CASSRRGDTEAFF	TGTGCCAGCAGCCGGAGGGGGGACACTGAAGCTTTCTTT
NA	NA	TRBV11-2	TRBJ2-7	CASSHEGRSSYEQYF	TGTGCCAGCAGCCACGAGGGGCGGTCCTCCTACGAGCAGTACTTC
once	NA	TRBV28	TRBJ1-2	CASSQAVGWGYTF	TGTGCCAGCAGTCAAGCGGTCGGATGGGGCTACACCTTC
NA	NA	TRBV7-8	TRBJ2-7	CASSLGGPRGEQYF	TGTGCCAGCAGCTTAGGTGGCCCACGTGGCGAGCAGTACTTC
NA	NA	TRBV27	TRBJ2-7	CASSPTWSSYEQYF	TGTGCCAGCAGCCCGACATGGTCCTCCTACGAGCAGTACTTC
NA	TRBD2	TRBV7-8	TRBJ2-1	CASSFGTSGSNEQFF	TGTGCCAGCAGCTTCGGGACTAGCGGGAGCAATGAGCAGTTCTTC
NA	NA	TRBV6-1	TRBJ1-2	CASQTAQTGIRGYTF	TGTGCCAGCCAAACCGCCCAAACAGGGATTAGGGGCTACACCTTC
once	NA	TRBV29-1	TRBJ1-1	CSVQTDGIEAFF	TGCAGCGTTCAGACAGATGGAATTGAAGCTTTCTTT
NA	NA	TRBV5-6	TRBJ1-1	CASSGRGPNTEAFF	TGTGCCAGCAGCGGTCGGGGGCCAAACACTGAAGCTTTCTTT
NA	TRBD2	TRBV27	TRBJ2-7	CASSSSRPAGYYYEQYF	TGTGCCAGCAGTTCCTCTCGTCCAGCGGGATACTACTACGAGCAGTACTTC
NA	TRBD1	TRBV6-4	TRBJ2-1	CASSDSDRNEQFF	TGTGCCAGCAGTGACTCGGACAGGAATGAGCAGTTCTTC
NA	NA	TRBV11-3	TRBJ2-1	CASSWNGWSEQFF	TGTGCCAGCAGCTGGAACGGTTGGAGTGAGCAGTTCTTC
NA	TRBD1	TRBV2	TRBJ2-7	CASSEMQGAYEQYF	TGTGCCAGCAGTGAAATGCAGGGGGCCTACGAGCAGTACTTC
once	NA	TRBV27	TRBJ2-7	CASRPLGAHDEQYF	TGTGCCAGCAGACCATTGGGGGCACACGACGAGCAGTACTTC
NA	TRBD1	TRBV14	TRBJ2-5	CASSFRTGSTLETQYF	TGTGCCAGCAGCTTTCGGACAGGGTCTACACTAGAGACCCAGTACTTC